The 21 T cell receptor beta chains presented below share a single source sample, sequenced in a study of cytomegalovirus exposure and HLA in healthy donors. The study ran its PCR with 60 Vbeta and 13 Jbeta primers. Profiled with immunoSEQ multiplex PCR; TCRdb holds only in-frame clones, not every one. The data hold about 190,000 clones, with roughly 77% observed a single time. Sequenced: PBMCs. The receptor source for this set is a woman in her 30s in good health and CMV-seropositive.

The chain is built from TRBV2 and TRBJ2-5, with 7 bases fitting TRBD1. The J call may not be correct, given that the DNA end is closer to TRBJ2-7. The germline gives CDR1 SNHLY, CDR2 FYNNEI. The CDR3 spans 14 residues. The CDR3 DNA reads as TGTGCCAGCATGGATGTGACAGGGAGATACGAGCAGTACTTC. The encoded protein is CASMDVTGRYEQYF.

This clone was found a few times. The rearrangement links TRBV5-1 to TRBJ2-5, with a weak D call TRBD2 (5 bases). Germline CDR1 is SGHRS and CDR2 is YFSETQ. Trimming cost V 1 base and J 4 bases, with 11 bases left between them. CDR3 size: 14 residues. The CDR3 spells CASSLLGVAETQYF. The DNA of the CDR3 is TGCGCCAGCAGCTTGCTCGGGGTGGCAGAGACCCAGTACTTC.

CDR3 DNA sequence: TGTGCCAGCAGCTTGGCCAACCCAGGGGGAGGCTACACCTTC. This translates into CASSLANPGGGYTF. The chain combines TRBV5-4 with TRBJ1-2, with 7 nucleotides matching TRBD1. Germline V gives CDR1 SGHNT, CDR2 YYREEE (reference sequence). V shed 0 bases and J 8 bases; nucleotides not matched to a gene: 7. The CDR3 covers 14 residues.

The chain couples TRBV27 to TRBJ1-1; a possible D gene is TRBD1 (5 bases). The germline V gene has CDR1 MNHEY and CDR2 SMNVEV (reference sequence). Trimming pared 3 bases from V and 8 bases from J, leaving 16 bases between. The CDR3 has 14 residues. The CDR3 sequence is CASSLRQKGVEAFF. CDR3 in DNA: TGTGCCAGCAGTTTGCGACAGAAGGGCGTCGAAGCTTTCTTT.

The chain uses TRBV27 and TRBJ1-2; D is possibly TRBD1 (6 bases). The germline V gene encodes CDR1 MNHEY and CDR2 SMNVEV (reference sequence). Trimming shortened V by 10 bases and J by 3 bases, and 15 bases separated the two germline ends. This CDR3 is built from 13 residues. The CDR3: CATQGSWDYGYTF. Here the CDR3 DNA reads TGTGCCACACAGGGTTCATGGGACTATGGCTACACCTTC.

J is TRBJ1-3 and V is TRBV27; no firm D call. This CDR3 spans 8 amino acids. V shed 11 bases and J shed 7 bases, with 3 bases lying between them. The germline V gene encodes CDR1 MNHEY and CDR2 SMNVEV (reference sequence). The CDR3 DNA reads TGTGCCCTCAACACCATATATTTT. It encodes CALNTIYF.

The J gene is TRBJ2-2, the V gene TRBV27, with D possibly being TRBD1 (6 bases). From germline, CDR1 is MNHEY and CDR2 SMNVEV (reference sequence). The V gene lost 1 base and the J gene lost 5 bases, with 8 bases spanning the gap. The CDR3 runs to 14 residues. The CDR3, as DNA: TGTGCCAGCAGTTTATTCAGGGGTACCGGGGAGCTGTTTTTT. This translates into CASSLFRGTGELFF.

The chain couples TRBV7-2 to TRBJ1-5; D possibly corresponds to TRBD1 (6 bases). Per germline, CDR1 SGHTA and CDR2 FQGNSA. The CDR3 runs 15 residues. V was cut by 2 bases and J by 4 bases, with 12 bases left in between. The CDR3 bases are TGTGCCAGCAGCTTAAGGGGGGGAGATAATCAGCCCCAGCATTTT. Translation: CASSLRGGDNQPQHF.

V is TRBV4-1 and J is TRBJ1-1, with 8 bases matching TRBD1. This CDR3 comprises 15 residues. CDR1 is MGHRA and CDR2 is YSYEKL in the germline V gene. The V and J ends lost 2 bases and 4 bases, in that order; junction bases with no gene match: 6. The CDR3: CASSQPTGDVTEAFF. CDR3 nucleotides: TGCGCCAGCAGCCAACCGACAGGGGATGTCACTGAAGCTTTCTTT.

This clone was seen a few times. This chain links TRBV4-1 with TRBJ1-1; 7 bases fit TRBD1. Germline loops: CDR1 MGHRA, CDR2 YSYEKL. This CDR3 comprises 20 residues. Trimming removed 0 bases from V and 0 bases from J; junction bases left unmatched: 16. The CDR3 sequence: CASSQDPGQVLNGMNTEAFF. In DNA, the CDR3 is TGCGCCAGCAGCCAAGATCCTGGACAGGTCCTAAATGGTATGAACACTGAAGCTTTCTTT.

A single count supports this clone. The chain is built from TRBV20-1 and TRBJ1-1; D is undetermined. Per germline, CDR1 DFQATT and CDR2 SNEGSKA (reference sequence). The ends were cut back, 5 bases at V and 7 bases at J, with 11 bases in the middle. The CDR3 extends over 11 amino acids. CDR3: CSASRGFEAFF. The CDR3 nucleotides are TGCAGTGCTTCCCGGGGTTTTGAAGCTTTCTTT.

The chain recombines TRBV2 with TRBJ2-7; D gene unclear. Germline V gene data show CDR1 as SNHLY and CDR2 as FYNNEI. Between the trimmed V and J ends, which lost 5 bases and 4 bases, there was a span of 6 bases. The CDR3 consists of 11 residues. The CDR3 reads CASSYSYEQYF. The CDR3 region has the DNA TGTGCCAGCAGTTATTCGTACGAGCAGTACTTC.

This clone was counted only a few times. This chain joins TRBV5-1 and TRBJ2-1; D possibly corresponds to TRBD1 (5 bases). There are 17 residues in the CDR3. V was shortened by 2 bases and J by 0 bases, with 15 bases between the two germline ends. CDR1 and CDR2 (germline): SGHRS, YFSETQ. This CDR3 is CASSFIPGPSSYNEQFF. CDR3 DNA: TGCGCCAGCAGCTTCATTCCAGGGCCGAGCTCCTACAATGAGCAGTTCTTC.

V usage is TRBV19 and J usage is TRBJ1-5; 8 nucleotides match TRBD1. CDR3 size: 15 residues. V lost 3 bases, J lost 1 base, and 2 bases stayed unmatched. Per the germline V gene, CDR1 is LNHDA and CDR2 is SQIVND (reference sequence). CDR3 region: CASSMTGASNQPQHF. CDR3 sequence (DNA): TGTGCCAGTAGTATGACAGGGGCGAGCAATCAGCCCCAGCATTTT.

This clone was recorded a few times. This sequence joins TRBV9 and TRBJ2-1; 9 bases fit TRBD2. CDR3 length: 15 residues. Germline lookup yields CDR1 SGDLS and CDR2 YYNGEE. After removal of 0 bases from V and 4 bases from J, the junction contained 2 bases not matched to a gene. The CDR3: CASSVEAGGYNEQFF. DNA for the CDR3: TGTGCCAGCAGCGTAGAAGCGGGAGGATACAATGAGCAGTTCTTC.

The CDR3 nucleotides read TGTGCCAGCACCCCCGGGACAGGGGTTTACGGGGAGCTGTTTTTT. Amino acids: CASTPGTGVYGELFF. V gene TRBV6-5 combines with J gene TRBJ2-2; 10 nucleotides agree with TRBD1. The CDR3 totals 15 residues. V lost 7 bases, J lost 7 bases, and 9 bases stayed unmatched. Germline V gene data show CDR1 as MNHEY and CDR2 as SVGAGI.

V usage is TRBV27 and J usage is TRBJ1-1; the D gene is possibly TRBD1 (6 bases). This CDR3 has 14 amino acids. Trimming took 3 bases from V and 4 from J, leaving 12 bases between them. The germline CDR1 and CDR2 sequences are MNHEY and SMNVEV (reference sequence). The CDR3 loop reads CASSFEQGGTEAFF. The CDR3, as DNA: TGTGCCAGCAGTTTTGAACAGGGCGGCACTGAAGCTTTCTTT.

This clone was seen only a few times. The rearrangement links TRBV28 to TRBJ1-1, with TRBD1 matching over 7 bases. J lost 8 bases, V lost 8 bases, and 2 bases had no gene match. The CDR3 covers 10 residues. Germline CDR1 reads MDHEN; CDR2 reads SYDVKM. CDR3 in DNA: TGTGCCAGCGGGGACAGAGAAGCTTTCTTT. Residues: CASGDREAFF.

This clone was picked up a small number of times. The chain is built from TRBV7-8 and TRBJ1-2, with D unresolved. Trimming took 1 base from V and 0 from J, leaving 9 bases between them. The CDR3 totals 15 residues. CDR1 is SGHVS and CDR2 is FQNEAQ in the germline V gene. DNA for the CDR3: TGTGCCAGCAGCTTAGGAGCTAGACCTAACTATGGCTACACCTTC. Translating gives CASSLGARPNYGYTF.

The CDR3 coding sequence is TGCGCCAGCAGCTTGGAGGGACTAGCGAGCTCCTACAATGAGCAGTTCTTC. As protein: CASSLEGLASSYNEQFF. The chain is built from TRBV5-1 and TRBJ2-1, with 10 positions matching TRBD2. This CDR3 has 17 residues. The V and J ends lost 0 bases and 0 bases, in that order; junction bases with no gene match: 3. Germline-derived CDR1 and CDR2 are SGHRS and YFSETQ.

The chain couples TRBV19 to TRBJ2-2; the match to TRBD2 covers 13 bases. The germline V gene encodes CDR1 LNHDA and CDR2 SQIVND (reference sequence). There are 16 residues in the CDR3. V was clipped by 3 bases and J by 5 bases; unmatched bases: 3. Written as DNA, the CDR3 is TGTGCCAGTAGTATCCGGACTAGCGGGAGAACCGGGGAGCTGTTTTTT. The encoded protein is CASSIRTSGRTGELFF.